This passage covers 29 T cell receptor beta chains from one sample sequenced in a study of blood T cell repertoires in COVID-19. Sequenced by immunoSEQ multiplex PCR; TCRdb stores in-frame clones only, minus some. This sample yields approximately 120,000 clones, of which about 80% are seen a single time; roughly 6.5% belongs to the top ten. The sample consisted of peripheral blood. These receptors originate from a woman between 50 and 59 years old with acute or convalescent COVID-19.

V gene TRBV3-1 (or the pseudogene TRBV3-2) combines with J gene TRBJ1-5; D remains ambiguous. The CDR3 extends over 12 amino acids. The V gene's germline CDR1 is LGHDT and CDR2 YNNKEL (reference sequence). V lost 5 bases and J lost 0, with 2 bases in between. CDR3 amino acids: CASSYSNQPQHF. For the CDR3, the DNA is TGTGCCAGCAGCTATAGCAATCAGCCCCAGCATTTT.

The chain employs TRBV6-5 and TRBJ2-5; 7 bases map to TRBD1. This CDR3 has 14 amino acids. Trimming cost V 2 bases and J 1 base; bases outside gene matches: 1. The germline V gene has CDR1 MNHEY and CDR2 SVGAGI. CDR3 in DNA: TGTGCCAGCAGTTACACAGGGGTCCAAGAGACCCAGTACTTC. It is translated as CASSYTGVQETQYF.

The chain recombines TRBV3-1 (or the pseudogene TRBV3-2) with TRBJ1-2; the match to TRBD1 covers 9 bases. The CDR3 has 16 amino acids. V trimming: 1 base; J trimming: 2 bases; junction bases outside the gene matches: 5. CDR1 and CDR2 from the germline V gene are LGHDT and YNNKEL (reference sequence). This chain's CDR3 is CASSQVDRGLNYGYTF. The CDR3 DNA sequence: TGTGCCAGCAGCCAAGTGGACAGGGGACTCAACTATGGCTACACCTTC.

The CDR3 DNA reads as TGTGCCAGCAAAAACGGACAGAGCAATCAGCCCCAGCATTTT. Translating gives CASKNGQSNQPQHF. The chain recombines TRBV6-5 with TRBJ1-5; tentative D call: TRBD1 (6 bases). This CDR3 contains 14 residues. V gave up 7 bases and J gave up 1 base, with 11 bases separating them. CDR1 and CDR2 (germline): MNHEY, SVGAGI.

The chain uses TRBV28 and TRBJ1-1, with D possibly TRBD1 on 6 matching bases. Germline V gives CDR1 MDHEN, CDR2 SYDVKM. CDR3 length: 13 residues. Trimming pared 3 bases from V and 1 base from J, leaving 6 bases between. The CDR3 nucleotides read TGTGCCAGCAGTTTGGACAGGAACACTGAAGCTTTCTTT. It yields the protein CASSLDRNTEAFF.

The CDR3 loop reads CASSNGRGFKGYRDYGYTF. Here the CDR3 DNA reads TGTGCCAGCAGCAACGGCAGGGGTTTCAAGGGATACCGTGACTATGGCTACACCTTC. The chain couples TRBV3-1 (or the pseudogene TRBV3-2) to TRBJ1-2; tentatively, D is TRBD1 (6 bases). Germline CDR1 LGHDT, CDR2 YNNKEL (reference sequence). V lost 5 bases and J lost 3, with 28 bases in between. CDR3 length: 19 residues.

CDR3 sequence: CASSLTGISYEQYF. CDR3 DNA sequence: TGTGCCAGCTCACTGACAGGGATTTCCTACGAGCAGTACTTC. The rearrangement links TRBV18 to TRBJ2-7; 7 bases fit TRBD1. There are 14 residues in the CDR3. V lost 4 bases, J lost 1 base, and 4 bases stayed unmatched. The germline gives CDR1 KGHSH, CDR2 LQKENI.

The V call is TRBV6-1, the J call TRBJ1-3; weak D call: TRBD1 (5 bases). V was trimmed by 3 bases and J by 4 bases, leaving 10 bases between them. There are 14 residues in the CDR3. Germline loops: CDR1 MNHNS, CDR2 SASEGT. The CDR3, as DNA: TGTGCCAGCAGTGAGGACAATTTGGGAAACACCATATATTTT. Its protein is CASSEDNLGNTIYF.

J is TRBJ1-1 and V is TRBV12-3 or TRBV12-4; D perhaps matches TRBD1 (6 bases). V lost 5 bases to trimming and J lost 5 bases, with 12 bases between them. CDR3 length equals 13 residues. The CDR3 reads CASSPDQGTEAFF. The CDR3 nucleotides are TGTGCCAGCAGTCCTGACCAGGGGACTGAAGCTTTCTTT.

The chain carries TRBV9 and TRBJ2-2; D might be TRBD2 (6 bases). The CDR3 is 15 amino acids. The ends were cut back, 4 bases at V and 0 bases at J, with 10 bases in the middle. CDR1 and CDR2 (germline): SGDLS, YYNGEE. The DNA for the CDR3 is TGTGCCAGCAGCCCGACGGGAGCGAACACCGGGGAGCTGTTTTTT. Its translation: CASSPTGANTGELFF.

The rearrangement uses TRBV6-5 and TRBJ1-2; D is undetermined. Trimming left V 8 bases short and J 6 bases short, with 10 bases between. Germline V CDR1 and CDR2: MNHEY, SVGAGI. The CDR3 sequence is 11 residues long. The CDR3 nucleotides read TGTGCCAGCTACGCCGGGAATGGCTACACCTTC. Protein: CASYAGNGYTF.

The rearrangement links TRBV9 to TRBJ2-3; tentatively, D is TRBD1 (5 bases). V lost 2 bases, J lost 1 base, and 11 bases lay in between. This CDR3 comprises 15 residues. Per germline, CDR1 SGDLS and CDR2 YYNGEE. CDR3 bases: TGTGCCAGCAGCGTCAAGGGGTTGGGCACAGATACGCAGTATTTT. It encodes CASSVKGLGTDTQYF.

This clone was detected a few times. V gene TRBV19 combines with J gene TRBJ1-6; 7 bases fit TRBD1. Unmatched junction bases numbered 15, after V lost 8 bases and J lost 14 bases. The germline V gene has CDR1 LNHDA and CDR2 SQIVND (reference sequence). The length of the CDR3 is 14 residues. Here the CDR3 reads CASGTDRAIATLHF. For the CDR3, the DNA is TGTGCCAGTGGGACCGACAGGGCCATCGCTACCCTCCACTTT.

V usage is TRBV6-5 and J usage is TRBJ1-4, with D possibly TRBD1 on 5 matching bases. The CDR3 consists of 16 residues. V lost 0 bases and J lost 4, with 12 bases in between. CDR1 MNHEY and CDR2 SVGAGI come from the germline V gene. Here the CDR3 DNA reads TGTGCCAGCAGTTACTCCCACGGGGGGTATAATGAAAAACTGTTTTTT. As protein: CASSYSHGGYNEKLFF.

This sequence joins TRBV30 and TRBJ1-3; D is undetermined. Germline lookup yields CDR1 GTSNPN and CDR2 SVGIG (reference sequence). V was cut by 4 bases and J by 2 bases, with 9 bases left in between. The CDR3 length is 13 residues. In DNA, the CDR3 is TGTGCCTGGATGCGAGGAACTGGAAACACCATATATTTT. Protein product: CAWMRGTGNTIYF.

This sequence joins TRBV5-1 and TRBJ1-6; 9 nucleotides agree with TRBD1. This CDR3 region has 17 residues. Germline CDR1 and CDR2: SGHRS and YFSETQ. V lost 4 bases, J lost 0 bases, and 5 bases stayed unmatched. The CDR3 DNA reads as TGCGCCAGCAGCCCAGGACAGGGGAGCTCCTATAATTCACCCCTCCACTTT. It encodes CASSPGQGSSYNSPLHF.

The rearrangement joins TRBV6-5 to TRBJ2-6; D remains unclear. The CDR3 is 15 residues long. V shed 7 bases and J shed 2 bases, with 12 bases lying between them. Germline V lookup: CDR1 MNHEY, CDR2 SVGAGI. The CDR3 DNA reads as TGTGCCAGCATGTTCGACATGCCTGGGGCCAACGTCCTGACTTTC. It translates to CASMFDMPGANVLTF.

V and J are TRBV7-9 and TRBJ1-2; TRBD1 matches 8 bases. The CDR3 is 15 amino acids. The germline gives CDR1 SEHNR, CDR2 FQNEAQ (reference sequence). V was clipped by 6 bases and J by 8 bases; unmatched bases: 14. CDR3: CASSHEWAGGEGYTF. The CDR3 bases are TGTGCCAGCAGTCACGAGTGGGCAGGGGGCGAAGGCTACACCTTC.

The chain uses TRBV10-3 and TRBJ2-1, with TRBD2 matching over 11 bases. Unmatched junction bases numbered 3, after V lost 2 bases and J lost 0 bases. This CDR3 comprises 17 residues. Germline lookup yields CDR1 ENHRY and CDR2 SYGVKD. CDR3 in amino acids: CAISERTSGSSYNEQFF. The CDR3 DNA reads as TGTGCCATCAGTGAGAGAACTAGCGGGAGCTCCTACAATGAGCAGTTCTTC.

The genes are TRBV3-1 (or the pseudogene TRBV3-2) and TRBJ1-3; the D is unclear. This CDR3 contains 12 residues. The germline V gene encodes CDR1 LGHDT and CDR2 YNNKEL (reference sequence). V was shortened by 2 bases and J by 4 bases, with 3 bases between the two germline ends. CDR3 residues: CASSQTGNTIYF. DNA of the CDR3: TGTGCCAGCAGCCAAACAGGAAACACCATATATTTT.

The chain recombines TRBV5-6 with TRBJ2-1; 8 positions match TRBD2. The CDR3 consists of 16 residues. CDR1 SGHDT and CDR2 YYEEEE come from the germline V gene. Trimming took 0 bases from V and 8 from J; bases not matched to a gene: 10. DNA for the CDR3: TGTGCCAGCAGCTTGGGCTATCGAATAGCGGGGCATGAGCAGTTCTTC. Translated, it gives CASSLGYRIAGHEQFF.

DNA for the CDR3: TGTGCCTGGAGTCAGGGACATGACACTGAAGCTTTCTTT. Translating it yields CAWSQGHDTEAFF. V is TRBV30 and J is TRBJ1-1; a weak D match, TRBD1 (6 bases). The CDR3 runs to 13 residues. The germline V and J ends were trimmed by 2 bases and 3 bases, with 10 bases remaining between them. Germline V gene sequence: CDR1 GTSNPN, CDR2 SVGIG (reference sequence).

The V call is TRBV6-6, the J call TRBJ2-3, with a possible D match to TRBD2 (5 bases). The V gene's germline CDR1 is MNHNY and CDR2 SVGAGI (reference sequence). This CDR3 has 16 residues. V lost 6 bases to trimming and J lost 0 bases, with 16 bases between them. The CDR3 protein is CASSVVSGLSTDTQYF. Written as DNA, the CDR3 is TGTGCCAGCAGCGTCGTGAGCGGACTTAGCACAGATACGCAGTATTTT.

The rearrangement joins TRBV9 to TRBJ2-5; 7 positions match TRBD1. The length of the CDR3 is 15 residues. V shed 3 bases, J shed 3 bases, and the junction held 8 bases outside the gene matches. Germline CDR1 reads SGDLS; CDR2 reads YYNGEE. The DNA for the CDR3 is TGTGCCAGCAGCGCCGAGGGGGCAGGTAAAGAGACCCAGTACTTC. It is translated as CASSAEGAGKETQYF.

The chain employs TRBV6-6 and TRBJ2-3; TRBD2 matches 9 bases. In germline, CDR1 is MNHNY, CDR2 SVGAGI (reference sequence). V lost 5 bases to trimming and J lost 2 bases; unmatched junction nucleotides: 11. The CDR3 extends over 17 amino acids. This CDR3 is CASSRSFSGGPTDTQYF. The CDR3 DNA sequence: TGTGCCAGCAGTCGATCTTTTAGCGGGGGACCCACAGATACGCAGTATTTT.

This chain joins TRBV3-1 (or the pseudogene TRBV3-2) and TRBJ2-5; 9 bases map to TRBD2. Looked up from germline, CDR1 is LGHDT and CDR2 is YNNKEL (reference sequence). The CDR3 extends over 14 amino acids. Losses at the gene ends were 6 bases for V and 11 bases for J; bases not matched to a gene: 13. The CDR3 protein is CASRPFGGGAPQYF. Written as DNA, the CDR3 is TGTGCCAGCAGGCCCTTTGGCGGGGGGGCGCCGCAGTACTTC.

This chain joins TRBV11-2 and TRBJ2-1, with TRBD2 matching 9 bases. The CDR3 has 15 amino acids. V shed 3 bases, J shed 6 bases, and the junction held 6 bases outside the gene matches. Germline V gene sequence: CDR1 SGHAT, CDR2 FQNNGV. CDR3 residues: CASSFSGGWLNEQFF. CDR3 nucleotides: TGTGCCAGCAGCTTTAGCGGGGGCTGGCTCAATGAGCAGTTCTTC.

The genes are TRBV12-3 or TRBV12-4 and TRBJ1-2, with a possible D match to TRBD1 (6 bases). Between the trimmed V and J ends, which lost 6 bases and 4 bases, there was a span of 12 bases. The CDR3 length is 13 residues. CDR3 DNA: TGTGCCAGCAGCAAACAGGGTTTCTATGGCTACACCTTC. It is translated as CASSKQGFYGYTF.

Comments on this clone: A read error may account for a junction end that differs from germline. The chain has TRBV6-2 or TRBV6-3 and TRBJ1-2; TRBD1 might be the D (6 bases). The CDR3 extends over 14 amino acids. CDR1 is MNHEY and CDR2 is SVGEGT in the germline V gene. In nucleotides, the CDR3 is TGTGCCAGCAGTTACCCTAGGGCAGGGGATGGCTGCACCTTC. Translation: CASSYPRAGDGCTF.